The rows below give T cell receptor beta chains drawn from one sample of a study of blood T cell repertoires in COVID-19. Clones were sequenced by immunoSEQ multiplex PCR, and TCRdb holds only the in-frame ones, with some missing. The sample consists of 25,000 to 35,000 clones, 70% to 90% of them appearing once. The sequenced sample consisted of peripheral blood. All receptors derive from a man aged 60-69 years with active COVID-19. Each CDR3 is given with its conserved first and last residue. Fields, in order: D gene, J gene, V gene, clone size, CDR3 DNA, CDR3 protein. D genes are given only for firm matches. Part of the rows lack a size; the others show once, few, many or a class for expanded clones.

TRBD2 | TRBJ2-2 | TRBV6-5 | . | TGTGCCAGCAGTTACGGCGGGAGGGCCGGGGAGCTGTTTTTT | CASSYGGRAGELFF
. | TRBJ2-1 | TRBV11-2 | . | TGTGCCAGCAGCTCGACTAGGTACAATGAGCAGTTCTTC | CASSSTRYNEQFF
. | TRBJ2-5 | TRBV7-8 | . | TGTGCCAGTCTGAAAACAGGGCGCAAAGAGACCCAGTACTTC | CASLKTGRKETQYF
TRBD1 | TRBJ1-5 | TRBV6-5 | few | TGTGCCAGCAGGGTGACAGGGGATAGCAATCAGCCCCAGCATTTT | CASRVTGDSNQPQHF
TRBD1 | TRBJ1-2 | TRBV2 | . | TGTGCCAGCAGTGACCGCGGGACAGTAGACTATGGCTACACCTTC | CASSDRGTVDYGYTF
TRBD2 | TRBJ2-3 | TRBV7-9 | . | TGTGCCAGCAGCTTAAAGCGGGACACAGATACGCAGTATTTT | CASSLKRDTDTQYF
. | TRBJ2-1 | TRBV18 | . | TGTGCCACGGCGGCAGGGGATCGCAATGAGCAGTTCTTC | CATAAGDRNEQFF
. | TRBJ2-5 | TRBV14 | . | TGTGCCAGCAGCCCACGGAGAGCGGAAGGAGAGACCCAGTACTTC | CASSPRRAEGETQYF
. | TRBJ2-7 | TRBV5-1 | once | TGCGCCAGCAGGACCGCGCGGGAAAACTACGAGCAGTACTTC | CASRTARENYEQYF
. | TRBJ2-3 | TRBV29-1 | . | TGCAGCGCCCGTCCGCTAGCGGGACAGGCTGGGGCCACGCAGTATTTT | CSARPLAGQAGATQYF
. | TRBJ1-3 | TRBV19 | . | TGTGCCAGTTCGGGATCTGGAAACACCATATATTTT | CASSGSGNTIYF
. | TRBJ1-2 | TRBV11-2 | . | TGTGCCAGCAGCTTAGATGGAGGGTTGAGTGGCTACACCTTC | CASSLDGGLSGYTF
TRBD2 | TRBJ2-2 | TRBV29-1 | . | TGCAGCGTTGGAGGGCTGGGAGGGAGGAACACCGGGGAGCTGTTTTTT | CSVGGLGGRNTGELFF
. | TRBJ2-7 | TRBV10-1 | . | TGCGCCAGCAGTGACCAGCGGGCTAGCTCCTACGAGCAGTACTTC | CASSDQRASSYEQYF
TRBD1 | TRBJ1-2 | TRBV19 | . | TGTGCCAGTGCCATCGGACAGGACTACACCTTC | CASAIGQDYTF
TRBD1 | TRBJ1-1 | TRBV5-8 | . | TGTGCCAGCAGCTACATACCGGGACAGGGGACTGAAGCTTTCTTT | CASSYIPGQGTEAFF
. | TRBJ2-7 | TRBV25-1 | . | TGTGCCAGCAGTGTTGAAGGGGACATGACCGAGCAGTACTTC | CASSVEGDMTEQYF
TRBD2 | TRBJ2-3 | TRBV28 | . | TGTGCCAGCAGGACCCTGGGACTAGCGGGAGGGCGCACAGATACGCAGTATTTT | CASRTLGLAGGRTDTQYF